This section outlines one T cell receptor beta chain sequence together with its context. As yet, its antigen is unknown. In each case, RNA was isolated and then reverse transcribed into cDNA as the sequencing template. Produced via immunoSEQ multiplex PCR; TCRdb's table is partial and in-frame only. This sample has around 160,000 clones, with roughly 60% found just once. The treatment denotes: oral pan-JAK inhibitor, 5-10 mg twice daily. This record comes from a study of CD8+ T cells in alopecia areata. Across the study: Oral tofacitinib (5 to 10 mg twice daily) was administered to treated patients. Study-level points and caveats: Within the top 100, expanded CD8+ clones significantly decreased with tofacitinib, as did scalp clonality. Scalp data also include sequences from resident alphabeta T cells of normal skin. Greater clonality was observed in lesional scalp samples, especially alopecia totalis/universalis, versus normal scalp.

V gave up 6 bases and J gave up 6 bases; unmatched junction bases: 6. The CDR3 covers 15 residues. CDR1 KGHSH and CDR2 LQKENI come from the germline V gene. The sequences come from CD4+ T cells sorted from blood, collected at week 24, from a patient treated with tofacitinib. The chain uses TRBV18 and TRBJ1-6; 9 nucleotides match TRBD1. The sequence was collected from a human donor with alopecia areata. The CDR3 nucleotides read TGTGCCAGCTCGATCCGGGACAGGGTTAATTCACCCCTCCACTTT. Amino acid sequence: CASSIRDRVNSPLHF.